This TCR beta chain was documented in a study of cytomegalovirus exposure and HLA in healthy donors. Study observations and caveats: The authors later found HLA-associated TCR beta chains more clonally expanded than equally common others. A previous analysis found most TCR beta V segments productive roughly 90% or roughly 30% of the time. Listed as cytomegalovirus-associated were 150 to 200 TCR beta chains.

This CDR3 has 13 residues. Trimming removed 6 bases from V and 4 bases from J, with 12 bases in between. CDR1 is LNHDA and CDR2 is SQIVND in the germline V gene (reference sequence). PCR was performed using 60 Vbeta and 13 Jbeta primers. Here immunoSEQ multiplex PCR was the method, and the copy in TCRdb shows in-frame clones only, minus some. In the table there are 150,000 to 200,000 clones, about 72% of which are singletons. Healthy people donating bone marrow made up the donors. On this clone itself: Its specificity is unknown.

The receptor's source is a male donor in good health and CMV-seronegative. Sequencing was done on a sample of PBMCs. The V and J genes are TRBV19 and TRBJ1-1; D might be TRBD1 (6 bases). CDR3 region: CASSRQVGTEAFF. CDR3 DNA: TGTGCCAGTAGCCGACAGGTAGGCACTGAAGCTTTCTTT.